This T cell receptor beta chain was sequenced in a study of blood T cells in healthy people across ages. Study-wide findings and caveats: Diversity estimated from one million T cells was considered an underestimate.

Germline V CDR1 and CDR2: LNHDA, SQIVND (reference sequence). The CDR3 runs 13 residues. Trimming pared 4 bases from V and 4 bases from J, leaving 10 bases between. Concerning this clonotype itself: Its antigen is unknown.

A second roughly 7 to 12 cycle PCR used barcoded and J-beta primers. One entry per CDR3 protein results from TCRdb running MiXCR on the 5' RACE reads. The repertoire holds 1.5 million to 1.8 million distinct CDR3 sequences, with approximately 43% as singletons. The material sequenced was blood. This rearrangement joins TRBV19 to TRBJ1-2; D is perhaps TRBD1 (5 bases). The clonotype comes from a woman between 18 and 29 years old in good health. In nucleotides, the CDR3 is TGTGCCAGTAGTACAGGGTTTGGCTATGGCTACACCTTC. Amino acids: CASSTGFGYGYTF. The variable domain in full, completed from reference TRBV19 and TRBJ1-2, reads DGGITQSPKYLFRKEGQNVTLSCEQNLNHDAMYWYRQDPGQGLRLIYYSQIVNDFQKGDIAEGYSVSREKKESFPLTVTSAQKNPTAFYLCASSTGFGYGYTFGSGTRLTVV.